A single sample is the source of the 19 T cell receptor beta chains below, sequenced in a study of cytomegalovirus exposure and HLA in healthy donors. The primer mix had 60 Vbeta and 13 Jbeta primers. Generated by immunoSEQ multiplex PCR, the TCRdb table keeps only in-frame clones and is missing some. The sample contains over 150,000 clones, under 80% of which appear only once. The sequencing input was PBMCs. These receptors came from a woman aged 50 to 60 in good health and CMV-seropositive.

V gene TRBV5-1 combines with J gene TRBJ2-7, with 10 bases that match TRBD2. Per germline, CDR1 SGHRS and CDR2 YFSETQ. The CDR3 covers 15 residues. V lost 4 bases and J lost 2; bases outside the gene matches: 6. CDR3 DNA sequence: TGCGCCAGCAGCACCACAGGGACTAGCGCCTACGAGCAGTACTTC. Amino acids: CASSTTGTSAYEQYF.

The chain employs TRBV9 and TRBJ1-2; maybe TRBD1 (5 bases). V gave up 4 bases and J gave up 3 bases, with 10 bases separating them. Germline assignment: CDR1 SGDLS and CDR2 YYNGEE. The CDR3 runs 13 residues. The CDR3 protein is CASSQQEYYGYTF. In DNA form, the CDR3 reads TGTGCCAGCAGCCAACAGGAGTACTATGGCTACACCTTC.

The CDR3 loop reads CASSLGGGGAWETQYF. CDR3 DNA sequence: TGTGCCAGCAGCTTGGGAGGCGGGGGGGCCTGGGAGACCCAGTACTTC. The chain uses TRBV5-6 and TRBJ2-5; 9 nucleotides agree with TRBD2. V shed 0 bases, J shed 5 bases, and the junction held 8 bases outside the gene matches. The CDR3 covers 16 residues. CDR1 and CDR2 (germline): SGHDT, YYEEEE.

This clone was observed a single time. This sequence joins TRBV5-5 and TRBJ2-1, with D maybe TRBD1 (6 bases). The CDR3 runs to 14 residues. The V end lost 0 bases, the J end lost 2 bases, and 6 bases lay between the germline ends. CDR1 is SGHKS, CDR2 YYEKEE, per germline (reference sequence). The CDR3 loop is CASSLGQAYNEQFF. CDR3 nucleotide sequence: TGTGCCAGCAGCTTGGGACAGGCCTACAATGAGCAGTTCTTC.

This clone appeared once. This chain's CDR3 is CASSWPPGTRKDEQYF. As DNA, the CDR3 is TGTGCCAGCAGTTGGCCGCCCGGGACTAGAAAGGACGAGCAGTACTTC. V and J are TRBV6-6 and TRBJ2-7, with TRBD2 matching 8 bases. Germline values: CDR1 MNHNY, CDR2 SVGAGI (reference sequence). This CDR3 is built from 16 residues. The J segment lost 5 bases and the V segment lost 4 bases, leaving 13 bases of the junction unmatched.

This chain links TRBV27 with TRBJ1-5, with D unclear. CDR3 length: 14 amino acids. Between the trimmed V and J ends, which lost 5 bases and 11 bases, there was a span of 19 bases. Germline assignment: CDR1 MNHEY and CDR2 SMNVEV (reference sequence). Written as DNA, the CDR3 is TGTGCCAGCAGTCCCAATCCCAGACCCCGGGCCCAGCATTTT. Its translation: CASSPNPRPRAQHF.

This chain links TRBV6-5 with TRBJ1-6; the D gene is possibly TRBD1 (5 bases). The CDR3 contains 16 residues. The V end lost 0 bases, the J end lost 7 bases, and 13 bases lay between the germline ends. The V gene's germline CDR1 is MNHEY and CDR2 SVGAGI. CDR3 amino acids: CASSYSGQGNNSPLHF. CDR3 sequence (DNA): TGTGCCAGCAGTTACTCAGGGCAGGGTAACAATTCACCCCTCCACTTT.

The J gene is TRBJ2-1, the V gene TRBV7-8; 11 bases agree with TRBD2. The CDR3 spans 17 residues. Germline loops: CDR1 SGHVS, CDR2 FQNEAQ. With V trimmed by 4 bases and J by 2 bases, 7 bases remained unmatched. CDR3 nucleotide sequence: TGTGCCAGCAGCTCTTCTAGCGGGGGGTCCCCCTACAATGAGCAGTTCTTC. This encodes CASSSSSGGSPYNEQFF.

The chain couples TRBV6-1 to TRBJ1-4; the D gene is possibly TRBD1 (5 bases). V was pared by 2 bases and J by 8 bases, with 9 bases between. Germline assignment: CDR1 MNHNS and CDR2 SASEGT. This CDR3 is 13 amino acids long. The CDR3 protein is CASSERGGEKLFF. As DNA, the CDR3 is TGTGCCAGCAGTGAAAGGGGTGGGGAAAAACTGTTTTTT.

The V call is TRBV15, the J call TRBJ1-2, with a possible D match to TRBD1 (5 bases). CDR1 LNHNV and CDR2 YYDKDF come from the germline V gene (reference sequence). V was shortened by 0 bases and J by 4 bases, with 12 bases between the two germline ends. This CDR3 contains 15 residues. The CDR3 DNA follows: TGTGCCACCAGCAGAGATATCGCGGGGCCCTATGGCTACACCTTC. Protein: CATSRDIAGPYGYTF.

The chain is built from TRBV30 and TRBJ2-7; 9 bases match TRBD1. Germline CDR1 is GTSNPN and CDR2 is SVGIG (reference sequence). The CDR3 loop spans 15 amino acids. The V gene end was trimmed by 2 bases and the J gene end by 0 bases; junction bases not matched to a gene: 5. For the CDR3, the DNA is TGTGCCTGGAGTTCAGACAGGGGGTTCTCCTACGAGCAGTACTTC. Amino acid sequence: CAWSSDRGFSYEQYF.

The V and J genes are TRBV2 and TRBJ2-3; no clear D gene. The CDR3 is made up of 13 amino acids. Trimming cost V 10 bases and J 1 base, with 12 bases left between them. The germline V gene has CDR1 SNHLY and CDR2 FYNNEI. The CDR3 DNA follows: TGTGCCATCTCGAGGAGAGGCACAGATACGCAGTATTTT. Residues: CAISRRGTDTQYF.

This chain links TRBV6-6 with TRBJ2-1; unclear D gene. CDR1 and CDR2 from the germline V gene are MNHNY and SVGAGI (reference sequence). CDR3 length equals 11 residues. With 4 bases removed from V and 8 bases from J, the gap between germline ends came to 6 bases. In nucleotides, the CDR3 is TGTGCCAGCAGTTCCGAGTATGAGCAGTTCTTC. Protein: CASSSEYEQFF.

V usage is TRBV10-3 and J usage is TRBJ2-3, with 8 bases matching TRBD1. Germline V gene lookup returns CDR1 ENHRY and CDR2 SYGVKD. The V segment lost 6 bases and the J segment 4 bases; nucleotides outside the gene matches: 3. This CDR3 contains 13 residues. The CDR3: CAIRTGESDTQYF. The CDR3 region has the DNA TGTGCCATCAGGACAGGGGAGTCAGATACGCAGTATTTT.

This chain uses TRBV9 with TRBJ2-7; TRBD1 might be the D (6 bases). V lost 5 bases and J 10 bases, leaving 16 bases between the germline ends. Germline values: CDR1 SGDLS, CDR2 YYNGEE. The CDR3 runs to 12 residues. The CDR3 sequence: CASSPRSGEQYF. The CDR3 DNA follows: TGTGCCAGCAGTCCAAGGTCAGGGGAACAGTACTTC. Based on the CDR3 plus reference TRBV9 and TRBJ2-7, the full variable domain is DSGVTQTPKHLITATGQRVTLRCSPRSGDLSVYWYQQSLDQGLQFLIQYYNGEERAKGNILERFSAQQFPDLHSELNLSSLELGDSALYFCASSPRSGEQYFGPGTRLTVT.

V is TRBV13 and J is TRBJ1-6; a possible D gene is TRBD1 (5 bases). V dropped 5 bases and J dropped 7 bases, with 15 bases sitting between them. Germline V gene sequence: CDR1 PRHDT, CDR2 FYEKMQ (reference sequence). The CDR3 length is 15 residues. CDR3 sequence: CASSAWDFNNSPLHF. Written as DNA, the CDR3 is TGTGCCAGCAGCGCCTGGGACTTTAACAATTCACCCCTCCACTTT. Using reference TRBV13 and TRBJ1-6 for the parts outside the CDR3, the full variable domain is AAGVIQSPRHLIKEKRETATLKCYPIPRHDTVYWYQQGPGQDPQFLISFYEKMQSDKGSIPDRFSAQQFSDYHSELNMSSLELGDSALYFCASSAWDFNNSPLHFGNGTRLTVT.

The chain employs TRBV5-4 and TRBJ2-7; 7 bases are shared with TRBD1. The CDR3 spans 14 residues. Germline V CDR1 and CDR2: SGHNT, YYREEE (reference sequence). The V and J ends lost 5 bases and 0 bases, in that order; junction bases with no gene match: 5. CDR3 sequence: CASRPDRNSYEQYF. CDR3 DNA sequence: TGTGCCAGCAGGCCGGACAGGAACTCCTACGAGCAGTACTTC.

A single count supports this clone. The rearrangement joins TRBV14 to TRBJ1-1; D is possibly TRBD1 (6 bases). Trimming took off 3 bases at V and 4 bases at J, with 12 bases between the two ends. CDR1 is SGHDN, CDR2 FVKESK, per germline. The CDR3 totals 14 residues. The CDR3, as DNA: TGTGCCAGCAGCCAGGGGGCGAGGAGCACTGAAGCTTTCTTT. Its protein is CASSQGARSTEAFF.

The chain recombines TRBV9 with TRBJ2-2; possible D gene TRBD2, 6 bases. The germline V gene has CDR1 SGDLS and CDR2 YYNGEE. Trimming took off 0 bases at V and 6 bases at J, with 9 bases between the two ends. The CDR3 consists of 14 residues. CDR3 coding DNA: TGTGCCAGCAGCGTAGTCGGGAGTGCCGGGGAGCTGTTTTTT. It codes for CASSVVGSAGELFF.